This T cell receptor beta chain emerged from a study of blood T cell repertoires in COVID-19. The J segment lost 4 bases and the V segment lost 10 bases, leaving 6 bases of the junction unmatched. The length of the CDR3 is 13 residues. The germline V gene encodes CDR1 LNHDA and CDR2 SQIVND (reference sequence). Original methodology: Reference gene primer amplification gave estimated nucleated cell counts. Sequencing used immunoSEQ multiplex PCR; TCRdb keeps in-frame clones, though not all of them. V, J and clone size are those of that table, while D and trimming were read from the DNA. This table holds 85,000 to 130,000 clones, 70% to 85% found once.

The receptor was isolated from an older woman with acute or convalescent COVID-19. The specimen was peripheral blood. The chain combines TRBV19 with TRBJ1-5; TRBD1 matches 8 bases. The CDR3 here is CAISGTGNQPQHF. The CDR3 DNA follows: TGTGCCATTTCCGGGACAGGTAATCAGCCCCAGCATTTT.